Detailed here is one T cell receptor beta chain. Trimming shortened V by 0 bases and J by 4 bases, and 8 bases separated the two germline ends. This CDR3 region has 14 residues. Germline V gene lookup returns CDR1 SGDLS and CDR2 YYNGEE. These data are taken from a study of blood T cell repertoires in COVID-19. Looking at the study overall: The United States, Italy and Spain were the sources of the acute and convalescent COVID-19 samples. The cDNA or gDNA used as material had been derived from T cells, B-cell-depleted T cells, or PBMCs.

Per the authors' pipeline: The assay estimated nucleated cells by amplifying reference gene primers. Method: immunoSEQ multiplex PCR; TCRdb's copy keeps in-frame clones and lacks some. That table furnishes V, J and clone size, whereas the DNA furnished D and trimming. The sample shows 650,000 to 800,000 clones, 80% to 90% of them seen only once. V gene TRBV9 combines with J gene TRBJ1-3; D is uncertain. The receptor was isolated from a woman younger than 35 with acute or convalescent COVID-19. The sequencing sample was made of peripheral blood. Written as DNA, the CDR3 is TGTGCCAGCAGCGTAGGACTAGGCGGAAACACCATATATTTT. Translation gives CASSVGLGGNTIYF.